This T cell receptor beta chain appears in the sequencing data of a study of blood T cells in healthy people across ages (dated by TCRdb to the mid-2010s). Background for the entire study: Template switching captured roughly one uniquely barcoded TCR beta cDNA molecule per two T cells in model experiments. To track age-related changes in TCR beta repertoire diversity, the study relied on deep sequencing normalized with unique cDNA molecular identifiers. Four age groups were formed from the donors: young (average 16 years), middle-aged (approximately 40), aged (62) and long-lived (more than 75). To avoid experimental bias, donors of different ages were randomly spread across the sequencing lanes. The study analyzed two additional independent replicas of 1 million unique cDNA reads from the same blood draw for two donors, one aged 18 to 30 and one aged 80 or older. Summary of the overall study and its limitations: Compared with the aged group, more naive CD4+ T cells, fewer expanded clones and increased TCR diversity were shown by the long-lived group, suggesting age selection. Donor CMV infection status was unknown, potentially confounding age-related changes in expanded clonotypes. Observed TCR beta diversity per million T cells fell roughly linearly with age, and a significant reduction was already apparent by age roughly 40. The percentage of naive T cells measured by flow cytometry correlated strongly with observed TCR beta diversity. Total diversity estimates from one million sequenced T cells were considered lower bounds and underestimates. Conclusive comparison of naive and antigen-experienced compartments was prevented by the profiling of bulk unsorted PBMCs.

The donors were under 40 Caucasian individuals from Russia, aged about 6 to 100 years, who were systemically healthy. Each donor gave roughly 11 milliliters of peripheral blood, drawn into EDTA-treated Vacutainer tubes. PBMCs were isolated by Ficoll-Paque density-gradient centrifugation, with at least 6 million obtained per sample. Total RNA, at least 6 micrograms per sample, was extracted from PBMCs with Trizol reagent. For every donor, flow cytometry on a PBMC aliquot measured the percentage of naive CD45RAhigh/CD27high T cells. The library was built by means of 5' RACE. Sequencing instrument: Illumina HiSeq 2500. A second PCR of about 6 to 11 cycles was performed with a sample-barcoded 5' primer and a J-beta primer mix. Each TCR beta cDNA molecule received a unique molecular identifier from a template-switch 5' adaptor carrying 12 random nucleotides. Each sample yielded at least 2.5 million CDR3-containing paired-end reads. First-strand cDNA was synthesized from all RNA with the Mint cDNA synthesis kit, primed by a TRBC-specific oligonucleotide. Following uracil-DNA glycosylase treatment, all cDNA underwent a first 18-cycle PCR with the universal primers M1SS and BC2_uni_R. Turning to the authors' computational methods: For normalization, 1 million high-quality reads were randomly selected from each sample, with every read carrying a distinct molecular identifier. Reads sharing molecular identifiers were discarded rather than binned into consensus sequences. MiTCR, set to a Q25 quality threshold and the strictest error-elimination algorithm, was used for CDR3 identification, clonotype clustering and error correction. A nonparametric unseen species model with Euler transformation was used to estimate lower-bound total TCR beta diversity. TCRdb passed the public sequencing reads through fastp at Q25 and MiXCR, retaining productive beta sequences. Rows with a matching CDR3 protein are joined into one entry that keeps the most common DNA and genes. Here the V and J calls rest on TCRdb's processing, not on the authors' analysis. The sample has 550,000 to 750,000 distinct CDR3 sequences on record, over 20% of them singletons. The ten largest make up roughly 3.6% of the sample.

At the junction V is shortened by 4 bases and J by 4 bases, with 8 bases in between. The germline V gene sets CDR1 to SNHLY and CDR2 to FYNNEI. The CDR3 goes from the cysteine to the phenylalanine over 13 residues. The CDR3 DNA has 39 bases and is translated from base 1. As to this clonotype: No antigen is known for it. The sample holds no much larger clone one base away, and base qualities are not on file.

The material sequenced was blood. The chain links TRBV2 with TRBJ2-1; the best D guess is TRBD2, with 5 bases matching. The source of this sequence is a man in his 70s in good health. The bases read TGTGCCAGCAGTGCGGGGATTTACAATGAGCAGTTCTTC. This sequence encodes CASSAGIYNEQFF.